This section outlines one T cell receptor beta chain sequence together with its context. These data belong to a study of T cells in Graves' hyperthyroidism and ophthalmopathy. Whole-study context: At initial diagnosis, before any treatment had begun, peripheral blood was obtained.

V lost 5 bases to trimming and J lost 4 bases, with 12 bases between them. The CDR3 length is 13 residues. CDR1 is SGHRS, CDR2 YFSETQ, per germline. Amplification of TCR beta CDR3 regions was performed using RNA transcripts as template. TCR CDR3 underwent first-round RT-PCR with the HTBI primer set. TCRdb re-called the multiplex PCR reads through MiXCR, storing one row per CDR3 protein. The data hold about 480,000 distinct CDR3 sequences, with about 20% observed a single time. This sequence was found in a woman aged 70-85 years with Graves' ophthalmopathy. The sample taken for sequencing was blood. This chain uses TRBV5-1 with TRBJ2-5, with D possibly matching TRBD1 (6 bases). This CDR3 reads CASRTGRRETQYF. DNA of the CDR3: TGCGCCAGCAGGACAGGCCGAAGAGAGACCCAGTACTTC.